The TCR beta chain described here comes from a study of response to subunit inactivated influenza vaccine. Notes on the study in general: Authors suggested each seasonal influenza vaccination recruits few new T cells.

TCRdb re-called the RT-PCR reads with MiXCR, one entry per CDR3 protein. The data contain approximately 530,000 distinct CDR3 sequences, 6% to 9% of them singletons. This clonotype was picked up many times. Its antigen is unidentified. CDR3 length: 18 amino acids. The material sequenced was PBMCs from blood, taken about 24 months after vaccination. This TCR was sampled from a man aged 50 to 69 who received an inactivated influenza vaccine. V and J are TRBV21-1 and TRBJ2-3; the D segment call TRBD1 is taken from the table without a DNA check. TRBV21-1 is designated a pseudogene. The CDR3 reads CASSKGGDANLMTDTQYF. The DNA of the CDR3 is TGTGCCAGCAGCAAAGGGGGGGACGCCAACCTCATGACAGATACGCAGTATTTT.